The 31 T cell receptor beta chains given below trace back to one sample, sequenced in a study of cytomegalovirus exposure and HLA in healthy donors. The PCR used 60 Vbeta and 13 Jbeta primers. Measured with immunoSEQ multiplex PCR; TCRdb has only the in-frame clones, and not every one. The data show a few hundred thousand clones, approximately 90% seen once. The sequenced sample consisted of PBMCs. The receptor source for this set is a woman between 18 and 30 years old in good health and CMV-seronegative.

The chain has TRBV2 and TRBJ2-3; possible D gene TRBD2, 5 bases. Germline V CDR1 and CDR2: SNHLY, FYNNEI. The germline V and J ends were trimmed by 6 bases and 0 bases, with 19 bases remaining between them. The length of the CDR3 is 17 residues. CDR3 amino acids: CASRRGSFSYSTDTQYF. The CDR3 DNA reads TGTGCCAGCAGAAGAGGGTCGTTCTCCTATAGCACAGATACGCAGTATTTT.

The DNA of the CDR3 is TGTGCCAGCAGCCTTTTTACAGGGCGAGAGCAGTACTTC. Amino acid sequence: CASSLFTGREQYF. V is TRBV14 and J is TRBJ2-7; tentatively, D is TRBD1 (6 bases). This CDR3 is 13 amino acids long. The germline V gene encodes CDR1 SGHDN and CDR2 FVKESK. The germline V and J ends were trimmed by 4 bases and 7 bases, with 14 bases remaining between them.

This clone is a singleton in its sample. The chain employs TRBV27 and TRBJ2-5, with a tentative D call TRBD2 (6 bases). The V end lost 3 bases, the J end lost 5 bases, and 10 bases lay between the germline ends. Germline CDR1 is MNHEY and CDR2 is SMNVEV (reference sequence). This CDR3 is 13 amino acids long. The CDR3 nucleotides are TGTGCCAGCAGTTTCCGGGGGAGGGAGACCCAGTACTTC. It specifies CASSFRGRETQYF.

The CDR3: CACKRNTGELFF. The CDR3 coding sequence is TGTGCCTGCAAGAGGAACACCGGGGAGCTGTTTTTT. The chain has TRBV30 and TRBJ2-2, with unresolved D. Trimming stripped 6 bases from V and 1 base from J, with 6 bases between. The CDR3 covers 12 residues. Germline CDR1 and CDR2: GTSNPN and SVGIG (reference sequence).

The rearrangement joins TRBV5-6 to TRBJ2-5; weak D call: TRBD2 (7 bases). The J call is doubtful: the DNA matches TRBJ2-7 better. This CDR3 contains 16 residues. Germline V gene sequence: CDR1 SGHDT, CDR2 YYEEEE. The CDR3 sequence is CASSPLGGTRIHEQYF. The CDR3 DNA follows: TGTGCCAGCAGCCCATTGGGGGGGACACGCATCCACGAGCAGTACTTC.

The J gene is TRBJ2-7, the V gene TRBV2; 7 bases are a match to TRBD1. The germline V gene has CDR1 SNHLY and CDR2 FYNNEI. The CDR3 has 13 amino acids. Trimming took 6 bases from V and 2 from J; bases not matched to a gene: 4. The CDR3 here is CASRPGQPYEQYF. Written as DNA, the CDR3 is TGTGCCAGCAGACCGGGACAGCCCTACGAGCAGTACTTC.

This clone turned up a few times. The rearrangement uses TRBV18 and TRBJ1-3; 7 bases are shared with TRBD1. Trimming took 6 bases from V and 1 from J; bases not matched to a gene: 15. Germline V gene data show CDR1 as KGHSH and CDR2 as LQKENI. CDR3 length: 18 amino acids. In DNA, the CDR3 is TGTGCCAGCTCTCCCCTCGTACAGGGGCCGACATCTGGAAACACCATATATTTT. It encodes CASSPLVQGPTSGNTIYF.

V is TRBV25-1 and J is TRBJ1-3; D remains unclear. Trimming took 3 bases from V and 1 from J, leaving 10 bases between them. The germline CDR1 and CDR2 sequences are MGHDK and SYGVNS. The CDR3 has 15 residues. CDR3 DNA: TGTGCCAGCAGTGATGCTCGGGGATCTGGAAACACCATATATTTT. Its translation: CASSDARGSGNTIYF.

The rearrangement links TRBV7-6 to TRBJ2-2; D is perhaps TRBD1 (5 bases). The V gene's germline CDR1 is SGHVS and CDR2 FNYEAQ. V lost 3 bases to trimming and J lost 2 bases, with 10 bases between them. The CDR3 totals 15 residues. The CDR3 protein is CASSLLQVNTGELFF. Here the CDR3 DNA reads TGTGCCAGCAGCTTGTTACAGGTCAACACCGGGGAGCTGTTTTTT.

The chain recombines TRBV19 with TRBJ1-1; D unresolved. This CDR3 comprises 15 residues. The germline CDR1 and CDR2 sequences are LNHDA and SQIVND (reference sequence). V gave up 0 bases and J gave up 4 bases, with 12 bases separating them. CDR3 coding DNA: TGTGCCAGTAGTATAGAGCTGGGCTCCCCCACTGAAGCTTTCTTT. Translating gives CASSIELGSPTEAFF.

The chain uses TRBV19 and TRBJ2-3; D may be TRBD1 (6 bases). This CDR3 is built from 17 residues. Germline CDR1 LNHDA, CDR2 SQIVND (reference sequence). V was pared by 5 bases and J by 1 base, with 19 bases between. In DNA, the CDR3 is TGTGCCAGTAGTTCCACCCAGGGGATTTGGGGCACAGATACGCAGTATTTT. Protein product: CASSSTQGIWGTDTQYF.

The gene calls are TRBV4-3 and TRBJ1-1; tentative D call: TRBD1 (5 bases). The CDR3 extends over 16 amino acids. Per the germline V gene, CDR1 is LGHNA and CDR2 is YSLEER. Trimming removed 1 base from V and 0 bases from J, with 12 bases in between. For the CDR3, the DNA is TGCGCCAGCAGCCAAGGATACCAGGGTTTGAACACTGAAGCTTTCTTT. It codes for CASSQGYQGLNTEAFF.

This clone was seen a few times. The chain's CDR3 is CASRGTGATLEQYF. DNA for the CDR3: TGTGCCAGTAGGGGGACAGGGGCTACCCTCGAGCAGTACTTC. The chain recombines TRBV19 with TRBJ2-7; 10 positions agree with TRBD1. J was trimmed by 6 bases and V by 6 bases; bases with no gene match: 8. The CDR3 has 14 amino acids. Germline-derived CDR1 and CDR2 are LNHDA and SQIVND (reference sequence).

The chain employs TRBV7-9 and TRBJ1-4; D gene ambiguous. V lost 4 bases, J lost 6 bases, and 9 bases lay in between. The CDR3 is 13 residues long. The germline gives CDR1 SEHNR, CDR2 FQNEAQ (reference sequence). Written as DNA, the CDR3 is TGTGCCAGCAGCTCCCCGAGCGATGAAAAACTGTTTTTT. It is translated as CASSSPSDEKLFF.

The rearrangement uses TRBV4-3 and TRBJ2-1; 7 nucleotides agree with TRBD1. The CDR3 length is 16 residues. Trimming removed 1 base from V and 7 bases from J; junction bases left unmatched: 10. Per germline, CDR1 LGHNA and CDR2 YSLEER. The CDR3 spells CASSQGQGQRENEQFF. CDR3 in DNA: TGCGCCAGCAGCCAAGGGCAGGGACAGAGAGAGAATGAGCAGTTCTTC.

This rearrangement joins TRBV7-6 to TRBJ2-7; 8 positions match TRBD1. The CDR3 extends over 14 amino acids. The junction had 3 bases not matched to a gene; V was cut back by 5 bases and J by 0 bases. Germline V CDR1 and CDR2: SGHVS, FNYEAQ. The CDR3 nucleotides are TGTGCCAGCAGCGAGGACAGGGACTCCTACGAGCAGTACTTC. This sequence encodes CASSEDRDSYEQYF. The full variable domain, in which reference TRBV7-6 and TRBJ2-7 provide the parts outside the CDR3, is GAGVSQSPRYKVTKRGQDVALRCDPISGHVSLYWYRQALGQGPEFLTYFNYEAQQDKSGLPNDRFSAERPEGSISTLTIQRTEQRDSAMYRCASSEDRDSYEQYFGPGTRLTVT.

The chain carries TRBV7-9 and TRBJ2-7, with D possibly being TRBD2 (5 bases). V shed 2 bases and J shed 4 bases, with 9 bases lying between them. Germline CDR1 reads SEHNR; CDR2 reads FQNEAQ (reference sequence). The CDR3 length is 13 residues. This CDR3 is CASSLTERYEQYF. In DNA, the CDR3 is TGTGCCAGCAGCTTAACTGAGCGGTACGAGCAGTACTTC.

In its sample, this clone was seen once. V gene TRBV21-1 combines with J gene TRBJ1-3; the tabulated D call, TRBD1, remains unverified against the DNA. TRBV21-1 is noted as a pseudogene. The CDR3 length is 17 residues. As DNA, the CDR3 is TGTGCCAGCAGCAACGACCGACAGGGGAAGGCTGGAAACACCATATATTTT. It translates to CASSNDRQGKAGNTIYF.

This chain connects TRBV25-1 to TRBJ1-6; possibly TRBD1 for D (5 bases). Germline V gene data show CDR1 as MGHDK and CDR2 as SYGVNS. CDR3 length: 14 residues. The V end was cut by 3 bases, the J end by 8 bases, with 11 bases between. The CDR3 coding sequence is TGTGCCAGCAGTGAGGGGGGTAATTATTCACCCCTCCACTTT. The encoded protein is CASSEGGNYSPLHF.

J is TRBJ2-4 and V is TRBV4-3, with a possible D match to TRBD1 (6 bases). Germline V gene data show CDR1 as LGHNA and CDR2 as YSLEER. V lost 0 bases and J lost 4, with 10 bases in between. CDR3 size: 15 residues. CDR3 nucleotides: TGCGCCAGCAGCCAAGAAACAGGGTTGAAAAACATTCAGTACTTC. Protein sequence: CASSQETGLKNIQYF.

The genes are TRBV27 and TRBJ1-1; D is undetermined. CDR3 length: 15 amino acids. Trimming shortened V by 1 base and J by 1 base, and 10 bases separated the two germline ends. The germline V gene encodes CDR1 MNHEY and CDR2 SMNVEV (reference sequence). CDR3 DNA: TGTGCCAGCAGTTTATGGGCAGACCAGAACACTGAAGCTTTCTTT. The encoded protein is CASSLWADQNTEAFF.

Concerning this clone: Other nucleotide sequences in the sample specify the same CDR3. Here the CDR3 reads CASSLVSGSDEQYF. CDR3 sequence (DNA): TGCGCCAGCAGCTTGGTTTCGGGGTCGGACGAGCAGTACTTC. The gene calls are TRBV5-1 and TRBJ2-7, with a weak D call TRBD2 (5 bases). Deletions cut 0 bases from V and 5 bases from J, with 12 bases between. Germline values: CDR1 SGHRS, CDR2 YFSETQ. This CDR3 spans 14 amino acids.

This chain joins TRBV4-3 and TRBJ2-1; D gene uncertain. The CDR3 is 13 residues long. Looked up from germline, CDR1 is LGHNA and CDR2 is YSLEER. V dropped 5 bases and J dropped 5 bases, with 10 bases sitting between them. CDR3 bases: TGCGCCAGCAGCTTTACAGTGGACAATGAGCAGTTCTTC. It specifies CASSFTVDNEQFF.

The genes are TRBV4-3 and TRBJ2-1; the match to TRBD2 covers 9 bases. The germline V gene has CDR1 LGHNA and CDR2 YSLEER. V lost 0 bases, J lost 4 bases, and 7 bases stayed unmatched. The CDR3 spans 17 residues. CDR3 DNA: TGCGCCAGCAGCCAAGATTGGGCGGGGGGGCCATACAATGAGCAGTTCTTC. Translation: CASSQDWAGGPYNEQFF.

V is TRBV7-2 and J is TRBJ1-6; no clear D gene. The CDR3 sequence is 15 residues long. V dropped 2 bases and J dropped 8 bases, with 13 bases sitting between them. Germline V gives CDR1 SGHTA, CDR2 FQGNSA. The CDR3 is CASSLIVLGDSPLHF. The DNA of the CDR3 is TGTGCCAGCAGCTTAATCGTTCTGGGCGATTCACCCCTCCACTTT.

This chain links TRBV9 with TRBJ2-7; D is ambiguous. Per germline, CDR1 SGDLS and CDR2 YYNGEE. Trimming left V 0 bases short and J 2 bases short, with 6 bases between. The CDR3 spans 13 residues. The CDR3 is CASSVGTAYEQYF. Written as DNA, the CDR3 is TGTGCCAGCAGCGTAGGTACAGCCTACGAGCAGTACTTC.

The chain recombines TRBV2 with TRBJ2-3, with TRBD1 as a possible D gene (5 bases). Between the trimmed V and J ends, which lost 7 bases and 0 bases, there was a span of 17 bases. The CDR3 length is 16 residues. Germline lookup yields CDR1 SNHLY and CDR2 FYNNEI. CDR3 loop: CASKGADRSSTDTQYF. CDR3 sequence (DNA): TGTGCCAGCAAAGGGGCAGACAGATCTAGCACAGATACGCAGTATTTT. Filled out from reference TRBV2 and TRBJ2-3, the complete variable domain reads EPEVTQTPSHQVTQMGQEVILRCVPISNHLYFYWYRQILGQKVEFLVSFYNNEISEKSEIFDDQFSVERPDGSNFTLKIRSTKLEDSAMYFCASKGADRSSTDTQYFGPGTRLTVL.

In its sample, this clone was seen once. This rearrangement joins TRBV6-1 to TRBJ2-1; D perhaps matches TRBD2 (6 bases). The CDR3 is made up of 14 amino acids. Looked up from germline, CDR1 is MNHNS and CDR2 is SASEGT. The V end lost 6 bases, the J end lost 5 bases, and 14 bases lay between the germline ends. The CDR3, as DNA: TGTGCCAGCAGGGAGGGCGGTTCCCACAATGAGCAGTTCTTC. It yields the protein CASREGGSHNEQFF.

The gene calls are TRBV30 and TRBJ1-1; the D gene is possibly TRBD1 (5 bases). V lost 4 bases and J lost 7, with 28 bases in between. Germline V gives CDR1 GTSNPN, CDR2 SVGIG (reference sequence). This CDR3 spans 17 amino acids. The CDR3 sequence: CAWNHLGVLYGGGEAFF. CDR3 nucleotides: TGTGCCTGGAATCACCTCGGGGTTTTGTATGGGGGGGGTGAAGCTTTCTTT.

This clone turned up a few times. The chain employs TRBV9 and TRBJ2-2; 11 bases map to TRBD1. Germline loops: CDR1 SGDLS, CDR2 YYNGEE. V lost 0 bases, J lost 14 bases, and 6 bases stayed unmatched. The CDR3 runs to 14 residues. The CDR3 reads CASSVGTGGAGLFF. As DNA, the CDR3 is TGTGCCAGCAGCGTAGGGACAGGGGGCGCGGGCCTGTTTTTT.

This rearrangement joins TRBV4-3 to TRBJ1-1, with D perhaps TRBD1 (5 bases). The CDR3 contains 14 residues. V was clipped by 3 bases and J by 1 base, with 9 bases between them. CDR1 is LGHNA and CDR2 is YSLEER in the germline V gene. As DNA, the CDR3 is TGCGCCAGCAGCCAGTACACAGGGAACACTGAAGCTTTCTTT. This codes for CASSQYTGNTEAFF.